The rows below give T cell receptor beta chains drawn from one sample of a study of T cells in Graves' hyperthyroidism and ophthalmopathy. TCRdb recomputed calls from the multiplex PCR reads with MiXCR, one row per CDR3 protein. The sample includes fewer than 400,000 distinct CDR3 sequences, more than 20% of them seen just once. The sample comprised blood. These TCRs come from a man aged 50 or older with Graves' hyperthyroidism. The CDR3 runs from the conserved cysteine through the conserved F or W. Each record gives: clone size, CDR3 length, J gene, V gene, D gene, CDR3 DNA, CDR3 protein. The D gene is left open where the match is weak. Clone size is shown for a subset of rows, as once, few, many or a class of expanded clone.

abundance: NA
len: 15
j_gene: TRBJ2-1
v_gene: TRBV5-1
d_gene: TRBD2
CDR3nt: TGCGCCAGCAGCTTGAGCGGGAAGCTCAACAATGAGCAGTTCTTC
CDR3aa: CASSLSGKLNNEQFF

abundance: many
len: 14
j_gene: TRBJ1-1
v_gene: TRBV3-1
d_gene: NA
CDR3nt: TGTGCCAGCAGCCATGGACGGGCGAACACTGAAGCTTTCTTT
CDR3aa: CASSHGRANTEAFF

abundance: NA
len: 16
j_gene: TRBJ2-1
v_gene: TRBV20-1
d_gene: NA
CDR3nt: TGCAGTGCTAGAGGGCCCTATGGCGAGGCCTACAATGAGCAGTTCTTC
CDR3aa: CSARGPYGEAYNEQFF

abundance: few
len: 13
j_gene: TRBJ2-1
v_gene: TRBV12-3/TRBV12-4
d_gene: NA
CDR3nt: TGTGCCAGCAGTTTGCCCAGGGGCAGTGAGCAGTTCTTC
CDR3aa: CASSLPRGSEQFF

abundance: many
len: 16
j_gene: TRBJ1-2
v_gene: TRBV20-1
d_gene: TRBD1
CDR3nt: TGCAGTGCTAGAGATCAACGGACAGGGATTTTGGATGGCTACACCTTC
CDR3aa: CSARDQRTGILDGYTF

abundance: NA
len: 15
j_gene: TRBJ2-5
v_gene: TRBV29-1
d_gene: NA
CDR3nt: TGCAGCGTTGAAGATCCGCCAGGTTCGGGGGAGACCCAGTACTTC
CDR3aa: CSVEDPPGSGETQYF

abundance: few
len: 14
j_gene: TRBJ2-1
v_gene: TRBV19
d_gene: TRBD2
CDR3nt: TGTGCCAGTAGTATAACTAGCGGGAGCTATGAGCAGTTCTTC
CDR3aa: CASSITSGSYEQFF

abundance: NA
len: 12
j_gene: TRBJ2-5
v_gene: TRBV29-1
d_gene: TRBD1
CDR3nt: TGCAGCGGGACGACAGGGCTGGAGACCCAGTACTTC
CDR3aa: CSGTTGLETQYF

abundance: few
len: 21
j_gene: TRBJ2-1
v_gene: TRBV28
d_gene: TRBD2
CDR3nt: TGTGCCAGCAGCCTAGGAGTGGGTCTAGCGGCCGCTGAGTTTTATTACAATGAGCAGTTCTTC
CDR3aa: CASSLGVGLAAAEFYYNEQFF

abundance: few
len: 14
j_gene: TRBJ1-6
v_gene: TRBV5-1
d_gene: TRBD1
CDR3nt: TGCGCCAGCAGCAGAAGGGACAGTTATTCACCCCTCCACTTT
CDR3aa: CASSRRDSYSPLHF

abundance: NA
len: 16
j_gene: TRBJ2-1
v_gene: TRBV12-5
d_gene: TRBD2
CDR3nt: TGTGCTAGTGGTTTGGAACTAAGCGGGATGGGGGAGGAGCAGTTCTTC
CDR3aa: CASGLELSGMGEEQFF

abundance: NA
len: 15
j_gene: TRBJ1-2
v_gene: TRBV7-2
d_gene: TRBD1
CDR3nt: TGTGCCAGCAGCACCGGACAGGAGACATTCTATGGCTACACCTTC
CDR3aa: CASSTGQETFYGYTF

abundance: NA
len: 12
j_gene: TRBJ2-7
v_gene: TRBV19
d_gene: NA
CDR3nt: TGTGCCAGTAGCAGAAACTACTACGAGCAGTACTTC
CDR3aa: CASSRNYYEQYF

abundance: NA
len: 16
j_gene: TRBJ1-3
v_gene: TRBV19
d_gene: NA
CDR3nt: TGTGCCAGTAGTTCCTGGACCTTGACCTCTGGAAACACCATATATTTT
CDR3aa: CASSSWTLTSGNTIYF

abundance: NA
len: 12
j_gene: TRBJ1-6
v_gene: TRBV30
d_gene: NA
CDR3nt: TGTGCCTGGAGTGATTGGGACTCACCCCTCCACTTT
CDR3aa: CAWSDWDSPLHF

abundance: few
len: 16
j_gene: TRBJ2-1
v_gene: TRBV5-1
d_gene: NA
CDR3nt: TGCGCCAGCAGCTTGGGGGGCGGTATCTCCTACAATGAGCAGTTCTTC
CDR3aa: CASSLGGGISYNEQFF

abundance: NA
len: 14
j_gene: TRBJ2-3
v_gene: TRBV15
d_gene: NA
CDR3nt: TGTGCCACCAGCGGGCGGGACTTCACAGATACGCAGTATTTT
CDR3aa: CATSGRDFTDTQYF

abundance: few
len: 15
j_gene: TRBJ2-7
v_gene: TRBV3-1
d_gene: NA
CDR3nt: TGTGCCAGCAGCCAAGTTGCGTCAGGGACCTACGAGCAGTACTTC
CDR3aa: CASSQVASGTYEQYF

abundance: NA
len: 13
j_gene: TRBJ2-2
v_gene: TRBV6-5
d_gene: NA
CDR3nt: TGTGCCAGCAGTTCCTTCGAGGCCGGGGAGCTGTTTTTT
CDR3aa: CASSSFEAGELFF

abundance: few
len: 17
j_gene: TRBJ2-1
v_gene: TRBV12-5
d_gene: TRBD2
CDR3nt: TGTGCTAGTGGACCGGGACTAGCGGGAGTTTCCTACAATGAGCAGTTCTTC
CDR3aa: CASGPGLAGVSYNEQFF

abundance: many
len: 19
j_gene: TRBJ1-5
v_gene: TRBV12-3/TRBV12-4
d_gene: NA
CDR3nt: TGTGCCAGCAGTTTAAATTTCAGGGTTGAGGGGCTAGGCAATCAGCCCCAGCATTTT
CDR3aa: CASSLNFRVEGLGNQPQHF

abundance: NA
len: 17
j_gene: TRBJ2-1
v_gene: TRBV27
d_gene: TRBD2
CDR3nt: TGTGCCAGCAGACAGGGACTAGCGGGAGGGACCTACAATGAGCAGTTCTTC
CDR3aa: CASRQGLAGGTYNEQFF

abundance: many
len: 16
j_gene: TRBJ2-1
v_gene: TRBV7-8
d_gene: NA
CDR3nt: TGTGCCAGCAGCGGGTGGATCGAAACCTCCTACAATGAGCAGTTCTTC
CDR3aa: CASSGWIETSYNEQFF

abundance: few
len: 12
j_gene: TRBJ2-1
v_gene: TRBV28
d_gene: NA
CDR3nt: TGTGCCAGCAGTTTATCACAGAACAAACAGTTCTTC
CDR3aa: CASSLSQNKQFF

abundance: many
len: 13
j_gene: TRBJ1-6
v_gene: TRBV11-2
d_gene: NA
CDR3nt: TGTGCCAGCAGCCAACGGACCAATTCACCCCTCCACTTT
CDR3aa: CASSQRTNSPLHF

abundance: once
len: 13
j_gene: TRBJ1-1
v_gene: TRBV19
d_gene: NA
CDR3nt: TGTGCCAGTAGTATAGTTACAGGAACTGAAGCTTTCTTT
CDR3aa: CASSIVTGTEAFF

abundance: NA
len: 15
j_gene: TRBJ2-7
v_gene: TRBV3-1
d_gene: NA
CDR3nt: TGTGCCAGCAGCCAAGCCCCGGGTCCAACCTACGAGCAGTACTTC
CDR3aa: CASSQAPGPTYEQYF

abundance: many
len: 17
j_gene: TRBJ2-1
v_gene: TRBV7-2
d_gene: TRBD2
CDR3nt: TGTGCCAGCAGCCTCCAAAAACTAGCGGGAGGGTACAATGAGCAGTTCTTC
CDR3aa: CASSLQKLAGGYNEQFF

abundance: few
len: 14
j_gene: TRBJ2-7
v_gene: TRBV30
d_gene: TRBD2
CDR3nt: TGTGCCTGGAGTACTAGCGGGAGTAGGTACGAGCAGTACTTC
CDR3aa: CAWSTSGSRYEQYF

abundance: NA
len: 15
j_gene: TRBJ2-2
v_gene: TRBV11-2
d_gene: TRBD2
CDR3nt: TGTGCCAGCACCAATAGCGGGTTCCACACCGGGGAGCTGTTTTTT
CDR3aa: CASTNSGFHTGELFF

abundance: few
len: 14
j_gene: TRBJ2-5
v_gene: TRBV25-1
d_gene: NA
CDR3nt: TGTGCCAGCAGTGAGGTCGGGCCGCGGGAGACCCAGTACTTC
CDR3aa: CASSEVGPRETQYF

abundance: NA
len: 16
j_gene: TRBJ2-3
v_gene: TRBV7-6
d_gene: TRBD2
CDR3nt: TGTGCCAGCAGTTTCCCCTTAAGCGGGAGGGCAGATACGCAGTATTTT
CDR3aa: CASSFPLSGRADTQYF

abundance: NA
len: 13
j_gene: TRBJ2-7
v_gene: TRBV6-1
d_gene: NA
CDR3nt: TGTGCCAGCCAACGGGCAGACCCATACGAGCAGTACTTC
CDR3aa: CASQRADPYEQYF

abundance: NA
len: 14
j_gene: TRBJ2-1
v_gene: TRBV20-1
d_gene: NA
CDR3nt: TGCAGTGCTCCGGGGACCAGTTTTTGGAATGAGCAGTTCTTC
CDR3aa: CSAPGTSFWNEQFF

abundance: few
len: 16
j_gene: TRBJ1-5
v_gene: TRBV5-1
d_gene: NA
CDR3nt: TGCGCCAGCAGCTTGGACGGCCAAGATGGCAATCAGCCCCAGCATTTT
CDR3aa: CASSLDGQDGNQPQHF

abundance: few
len: 17
j_gene: TRBJ1-2
v_gene: TRBV12-3/TRBV12-4
d_gene: NA
CDR3nt: TGTGCCAGCAGTTCTCTCACAGGGAGAAGGTCGGACTATGGCTACACCTTC
CDR3aa: CASSSLTGRRSDYGYTF

abundance: few
len: 13
j_gene: TRBJ1-2
v_gene: TRBV7-2
d_gene: NA
CDR3nt: TGTGCCAGCAGCTTAGTTAGGGATGGTGGCTACACCTTC
CDR3aa: CASSLVRDGGYTF

abundance: NA
len: 12
j_gene: TRBJ1-5
v_gene: TRBV20-1
d_gene: TRBD1
CDR3nt: TGCAGTGCTTCAACAGGGGAACAGCCCCAGCATTTT
CDR3aa: CSASTGEQPQHF

abundance: NA
len: 13
j_gene: TRBJ2-3
v_gene: TRBV12-3/TRBV12-4
d_gene: TRBD2
CDR3nt: TGTGCCAGCAGCAGGGACTATGGAGATACGCAGTATTTT
CDR3aa: CASSRDYGDTQYF

abundance: NA
len: 17
j_gene: TRBJ2-3
v_gene: TRBV24-1
d_gene: TRBD2
CDR3nt: TGTGCCACCAGTGACCCCAAAAGCGGGAGGGCTGCAGATACGCAGTATTTT
CDR3aa: CATSDPKSGRAADTQYF

abundance: few
len: 14
j_gene: TRBJ1-6
v_gene: TRBV12-3/TRBV12-4
d_gene: NA
CDR3nt: TGTGCCAGCAGTTTTCCAGGGCTCGGTTCACCCCTCCACTTT
CDR3aa: CASSFPGLGSPLHF

abundance: many
len: 14
j_gene: TRBJ2-1
v_gene: TRBV20-1
d_gene: TRBD2
CDR3nt: TGCAGTGCTAGCGGCGGGACTAGCCACAATGAGCAGTTCTTC
CDR3aa: CSASGGTSHNEQFF

abundance: few
len: 16
j_gene: TRBJ2-5
v_gene: TRBV12-3/TRBV12-4
d_gene: TRBD2
CDR3nt: TGTGCCAGCAGTTTACAGCTAGCGGGAGGCCAAGAGACCCAGTACTTC
CDR3aa: CASSLQLAGGQETQYF

abundance: NA
len: 13
j_gene: TRBJ2-7
v_gene: TRBV7-9
d_gene: TRBD2
CDR3nt: TGTGCCAGCAGTTTAAGCGGGAGAGACGAGCAGTACTTC
CDR3aa: CASSLSGRDEQYF

abundance: many
len: 21
j_gene: TRBJ2-1
v_gene: TRBV12-3/TRBV12-4
d_gene: TRBD2
CDR3nt: TGTGCCAGCAGTTTAGCGTCAGCCGGGTCTTGGCTAGCGGGAGATTACAATGAGCAGTTCTTC
CDR3aa: CASSLASAGSWLAGDYNEQFF

abundance: NA
len: 16
j_gene: TRBJ2-3
v_gene: TRBV20-1
d_gene: NA
CDR3nt: TGCAGTACTAGAGATCGCCGACGTAGGGACACAGATACGCAGTATTTT
CDR3aa: CSTRDRRRRDTDTQYF

abundance: NA
len: 15
j_gene: TRBJ2-1
v_gene: TRBV12-3/TRBV12-4
d_gene: TRBD2
CDR3nt: TGTGCCAGCAGTCGAGCGGGGAGCTCCTACAATGAGCAGTTCTTC
CDR3aa: CASSRAGSSYNEQFF

abundance: NA
len: 12
j_gene: TRBJ2-7
v_gene: TRBV29-1
d_gene: NA
CDR3nt: TGCAGCGTTCGAGAGGGGGTCTACGAGCAGTACTTC
CDR3aa: CSVREGVYEQYF

abundance: NA
len: 16
j_gene: TRBJ2-5
v_gene: TRBV10-2
d_gene: NA
CDR3nt: TGCGCCAGCAGACAAAGGGGCGGCCACGGAGAAGAGACCCAGTACTTC
CDR3aa: CASRQRGGHGEETQYF

abundance: NA
len: 14
j_gene: TRBJ2-5
v_gene: TRBV15
d_gene: NA
CDR3nt: TGTGCCACCAGCAGAGATAACAGACAAGAGACCCAGTACTTC
CDR3aa: CATSRDNRQETQYF

abundance: many
len: 14
j_gene: TRBJ2-3
v_gene: TRBV5-1
d_gene: NA
CDR3nt: TGCGCCAGCAGCTTGGCCGGAGGCGCAGATACGCAGTATTTT
CDR3aa: CASSLAGGADTQYF

abundance: NA
len: 16
j_gene: TRBJ2-2
v_gene: TRBV3-1
d_gene: TRBD2
CDR3nt: TGTGCCAGCAGCCAAGGACTAGCGGGAGTCACCGGGGAGCTGTTTTTT
CDR3aa: CASSQGLAGVTGELFF

abundance: few
len: 15
j_gene: TRBJ2-1
v_gene: TRBV6-1
d_gene: NA
CDR3nt: TGTGCCAGCAGTCCCCATACTCGGAGTAGGGGCGTGCAGTTCTTC
CDR3aa: CASSPHTRSRGVQFF

abundance: many
len: 15
j_gene: TRBJ2-1
v_gene: TRBV6-2/TRBV6-3
d_gene: TRBD2
CDR3nt: TGTGCCAGCAGTTCCCCAGCGGGGAGCTACAATGAGCAGTTCTTC
CDR3aa: CASSSPAGSYNEQFF

abundance: few
len: 13
j_gene: TRBJ2-7
v_gene: TRBV7-2
d_gene: TRBD1
CDR3nt: TGTGCCAGCAGCGTATATACAGGGGGCGAGCAGTACTTC
CDR3aa: CASSVYTGGEQYF

abundance: NA
len: 13
j_gene: TRBJ2-7
v_gene: TRBV7-6
d_gene: TRBD1
CDR3nt: TGTGCCAGCAGCTTGTCAGGGGGCAACGAGCAGTACTTC
CDR3aa: CASSLSGGNEQYF